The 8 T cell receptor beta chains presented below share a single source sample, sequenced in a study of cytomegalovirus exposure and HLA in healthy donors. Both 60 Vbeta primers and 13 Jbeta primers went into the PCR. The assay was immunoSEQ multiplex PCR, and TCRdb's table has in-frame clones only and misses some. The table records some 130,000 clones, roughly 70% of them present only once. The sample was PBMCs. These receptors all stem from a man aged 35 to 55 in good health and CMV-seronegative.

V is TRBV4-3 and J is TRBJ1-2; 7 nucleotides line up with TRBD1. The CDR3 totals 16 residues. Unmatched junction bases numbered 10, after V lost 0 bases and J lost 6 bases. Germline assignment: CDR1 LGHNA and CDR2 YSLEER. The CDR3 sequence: CASSQDLSQGIHGYTF. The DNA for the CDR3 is TGCGCCAGCAGCCAAGACCTATCACAGGGGATCCATGGCTACACCTTC.

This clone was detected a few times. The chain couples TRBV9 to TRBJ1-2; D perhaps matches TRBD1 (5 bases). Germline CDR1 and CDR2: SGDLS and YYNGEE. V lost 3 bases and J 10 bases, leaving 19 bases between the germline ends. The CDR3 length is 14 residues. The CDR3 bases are TGTGCCAGCAGCGCCCACCAGCAGGGTGGGTCCTACACCTTC. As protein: CASSAHQQGGSYTF.

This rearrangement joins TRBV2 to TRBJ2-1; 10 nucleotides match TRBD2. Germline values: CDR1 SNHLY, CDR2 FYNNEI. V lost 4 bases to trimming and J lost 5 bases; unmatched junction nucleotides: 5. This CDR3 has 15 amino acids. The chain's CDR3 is CASSGVAGGDNEQFF. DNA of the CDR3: TGTGCCAGCAGTGGGGTAGCGGGGGGAGACAATGAGCAGTTCTTC.

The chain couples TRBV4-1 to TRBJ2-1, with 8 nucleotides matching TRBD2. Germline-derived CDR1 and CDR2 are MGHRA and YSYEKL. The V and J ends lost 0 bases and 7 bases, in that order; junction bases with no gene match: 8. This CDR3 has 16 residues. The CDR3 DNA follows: TGCGCCAGCAGCCAAGAGCCGGGAGGGGCGGGTAATGAGCAGTTCTTC. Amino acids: CASSQEPGGAGNEQFF.

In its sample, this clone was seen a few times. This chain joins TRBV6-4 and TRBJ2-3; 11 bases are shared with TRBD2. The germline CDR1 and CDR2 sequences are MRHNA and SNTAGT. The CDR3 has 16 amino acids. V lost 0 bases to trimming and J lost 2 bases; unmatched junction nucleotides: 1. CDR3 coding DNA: TGTGCCAGCAGTGACTCTAGCGGGGGGGCCACAGATACGCAGTATTTT. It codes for CASSDSSGGATDTQYF.

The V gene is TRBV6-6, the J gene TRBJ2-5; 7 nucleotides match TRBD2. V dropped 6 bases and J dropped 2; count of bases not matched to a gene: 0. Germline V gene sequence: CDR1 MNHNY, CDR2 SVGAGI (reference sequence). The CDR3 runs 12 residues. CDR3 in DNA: TGTGCCAGCAGGCGGGGGCAAGAGACCCAGTACTTC. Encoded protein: CASRRGQETQYF.

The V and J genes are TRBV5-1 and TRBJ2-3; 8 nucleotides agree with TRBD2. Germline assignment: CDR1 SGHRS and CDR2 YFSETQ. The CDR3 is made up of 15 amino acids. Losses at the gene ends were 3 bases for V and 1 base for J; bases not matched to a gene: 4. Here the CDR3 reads CASSSISGGTDTQYF. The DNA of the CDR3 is TGCGCCAGCAGCTCGATTAGCGGGGGCACAGATACGCAGTATTTT. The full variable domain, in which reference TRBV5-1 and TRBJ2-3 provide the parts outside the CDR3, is KAGVTQTPRYLIKTRGQQVTLSCSPISGHRSVSWYQQTPGQGLQFLFEYFSETQRNKGNFPGRFSGRQFSNSRSEMNVSTLELGDSALYLCASSSISGGTDTQYFGPGTRLTVL.

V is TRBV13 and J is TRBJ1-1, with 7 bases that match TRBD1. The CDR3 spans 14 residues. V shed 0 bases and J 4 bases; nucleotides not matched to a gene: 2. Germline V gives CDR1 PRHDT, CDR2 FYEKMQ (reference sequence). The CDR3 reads CASSLGNRGTEAFF. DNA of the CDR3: TGTGCCAGCAGCTTAGGTAACAGGGGCACTGAAGCTTTCTTT.